The rows below give T cell receptor beta chains drawn from one sample of a study of blood T cell repertoires in COVID-19. The data were produced by immunoSEQ multiplex PCR, yet TCRdb's version contains in-frame clones alone and is incomplete. The sample includes around 61,000 clones, approximately 89% of them seen just once. The sample comprised peripheral blood. The receptor source for this set is a man aged 55 to 70 with acute or convalescent COVID-19. Each CDR3 is given with its conserved first and last residue. The D gene is left open where the match is weak. Some rows have no size entry. The others give once, few or many, or a class for an expanded clone.

D: TRBD1; J: TRBJ2-3; V: TRBV5-1; size: NA; CDR3: CASSIFDRDGTDTQYF; DNA: TGCGCCAGCAGCATCTTTGACAGGGACGGCACAGATACGCAGTATTTT
D: NA; J: TRBJ1-4; V: TRBV5-1; size: once; CDR3: CASSPGQPNEKLFF; DNA: TGCGCCAGCAGCCCTGGACAGCCTAATGAAAAACTGTTTTTT
D: NA; J: TRBJ1-2; V: TRBV6-5; size: once; CDR3: CASSYSATGTNYGYTF; DNA: TGTGCCAGCAGTTACTCCGCGACAGGAACAAACTATGGCTACACCTTC
D: TRBD1; J: TRBJ1-3; V: TRBV5-4; size: once; CDR3: CASSLPGQLGNTIYF; DNA: TGTGCCAGCAGCTTACCGGGACAGCTTGGAAACACCATATATTTT
D: NA; J: TRBJ1-4; V: TRBV3-1/TRBV3-2; size: NA; CDR3: CASSRDRVEKLFF; DNA: TGTGCCAGCAGCCGTGACCGGGTAGAAAAACTGTTTTTT
D: TRBD1; J: TRBJ1-4; V: TRBV18; size: NA; CDR3: CASSPDRGAATNEKLFF; DNA: TGTGCCAGCTCACCCGACAGGGGTGCTGCAACTAATGAAAAACTGTTTTTT
D: NA; J: TRBJ2-7; V: TRBV5-6; size: once; CDR3: CASSPGQRFGEQYF; DNA: TGTGCCAGCAGCCCCGGACAAAGGTTCGGGGAGCAGTACTTC
D: NA; J: TRBJ1-5; V: TRBV6-5; size: NA; CDR3: CASGHRYDQPQHF; DNA: TGTGCCAGCGGGCACAGGTACGATCAGCCCCAGCATTTT
D: TRBD1; J: TRBJ1-5; V: TRBV24-1; size: once; CDR3: CATSDRQGGQPQHF; DNA: TGTGCCACCAGTGACCGACAGGGGGGTCAGCCCCAGCATTTT
D: TRBD1; J: TRBJ1-4; V: TRBV5-1; size: NA; CDR3: CASSPNPGTGAREKLFF; DNA: TGCGCCAGCAGCCCTAACCCCGGGACAGGGGCTCGGGAAAAACTGTTTTTT
D: NA; J: TRBJ1-5; V: TRBV6-6; size: NA; CDR3: CASRGGVNQPQHF; DNA: TGTGCCAGCAGGGGAGGGGTAAATCAGCCCCAGCATTTT
D: NA; J: TRBJ1-1; V: TRBV2; size: few; CDR3: CASSEALRTFFF; DNA: TGTGCCAGCAGTGAAGCGCTAAGAACTTTTTTCTTT
D: NA; J: TRBJ2-7; V: TRBV18; size: NA; CDR3: CASSPPFQGSSYEQYF; DNA: TGTGCCAGCTCACCACCTTTCCAGGGTAGCTCCTACGAGCAGTACTTC
D: TRBD1; J: TRBJ2-2; V: TRBV9; size: once; CDR3: CASSVSRTGKAGELFF; DNA: TGTGCCAGCAGCGTATCAAGGACAGGGAAGGCCGGGGAGCTGTTTTTT
D: TRBD1; J: TRBJ1-2; V: TRBV7-2; size: NA; CDR3: CASSKTGAGGYTF; DNA: TGTGCCAGCAGCAAAACAGGGGCGGGTGGCTACACCTTC
D: NA; J: TRBJ1-3; V: TRBV19; size: NA; CDR3: CASRSGAGNTIYF; DNA: TGTGCCAGTAGGTCAGGGGCTGGAAACACCATATATTTT
D: NA; J: TRBJ1-6; V: TRBV2; size: NA; CDR3: CASSGFREGSPLHF; DNA: TGTGCCAGCAGTGGGTTTAGGGAGGGATCACCCCTCCACTTT
D: TRBD1; J: TRBJ1-6; V: TRBV4-1; size: NA; CDR3: CASSQTGTGSNSPLHF; DNA: TGCGCCAGCAGCCAAACCGGGACAGGGAGTAATTCACCCCTCCACTTT
D: NA; J: TRBJ1-5; V: TRBV2; size: NA; CDR3: CASSQGNQPQHF; DNA: TGTGCCAGCTCGCAGGGTAATCAGCCCCAGCATTTT
D: TRBD1; J: TRBJ1-1; V: TRBV30; size: NA; CDR3: CAWSTGQGNTEAFF; DNA: TGTGCCTGGAGTACGGGACAGGGGAACACTGAAGCTTTCTTT
D: TRBD1; J: TRBJ1-6; V: TRBV6-1; size: NA; CDR3: CASSELGGRSPLHF; DNA: TGTGCCAGCAGTGAATTAGGGGGCCGATCACCCCTCCACTTT
D: TRBD1; J: TRBJ1-2; V: TRBV28; size: NA; CDR3: CASSLQQGAAGYTF; DNA: TGTGCCAGCAGTTTGCAACAGGGGGCAGCTGGCTACACCTTC
D: NA; J: TRBJ1-3; V: TRBV6-5; size: NA; CDR3: CASSSLRVYRGNTIYF; DNA: TGTGCCAGCAGTTCCCTCCGGGTTTACAGGGGAAACACCATATATTTT
D: NA; J: TRBJ1-2; V: TRBV6-1; size: NA; CDR3: CASSEGGRGAYGYTF; DNA: TGTGCCAGCAGTGAAGGGGGGAGGGGGGCCTATGGCTACACCTTC